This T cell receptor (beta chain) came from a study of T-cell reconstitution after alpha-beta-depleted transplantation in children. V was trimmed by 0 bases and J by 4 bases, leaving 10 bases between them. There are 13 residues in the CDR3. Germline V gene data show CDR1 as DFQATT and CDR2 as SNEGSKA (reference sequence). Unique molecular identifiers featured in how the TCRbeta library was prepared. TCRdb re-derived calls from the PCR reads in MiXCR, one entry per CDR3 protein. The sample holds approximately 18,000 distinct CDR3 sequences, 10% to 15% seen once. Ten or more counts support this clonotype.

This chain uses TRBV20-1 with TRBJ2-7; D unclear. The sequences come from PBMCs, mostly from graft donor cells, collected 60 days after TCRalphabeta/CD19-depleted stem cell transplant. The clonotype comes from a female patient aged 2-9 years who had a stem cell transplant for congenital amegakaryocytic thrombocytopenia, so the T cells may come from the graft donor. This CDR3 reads CSARDIGAYEQYF. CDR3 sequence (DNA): TGCAGTGCTAGAGATATAGGTGCTTACGAGCAGTACTTC.